This TCR beta chain was sequenced for a study of T cell changes during pregnancy in multiple sclerosis. Only in-frame clones appear in the TCRdb table, and some are missing; sequencing was by immunoSEQ multiplex PCR. The sample holds more than 45,000 clones, 93% seen once. This CDR3 spans 12 amino acids. V shed 10 bases and J shed 4 bases, with 13 bases lying between them. CDR1 LNHDA and CDR2 SQIVND come from the germline V gene (reference sequence). Sequencing was performed on CD8+ T cells from peripheral blood mononuclear cells, taken in the second trimester of pregnancy. The receptor's source is a female donor with multiple sclerosis, enrolled in a pregnancy study. V is TRBV19 and J is TRBJ1-2; maybe TRBD1 (6 bases). The CDR3 loop is CATRTASYGYTF. The DNA for the CDR3 is TGTGCCACCAGGACAGCGAGCTATGGCTACACCTTC.